Listed below are T cell receptor beta chains from one sample, sequenced in a study of shared clonotypes between healthy human individuals. Repertoires were generated with immunoSEQ multiplex PCR, while TCRdb's copy carries only in-frame clones and drops some. Of hundreds of thousands of clones listed, around 67% are singletons. Input material: memory CD4+ T cells sorted from blood. The receptors shown here come from a woman aged 25 to 39 in good health. Each CDR3 is given with its conserved first and last residue. Each record gives: CDR3 protein, CDR3 DNA, J gene, clone size, D gene, V gene. The D gene is left open where the match is weak. Clone size is not always given. Where it is, it says once, few, many or a class for expanded clones.

CDR3: CASTRTGYVSYNEQFF
DNA: TGTGCCAGCACGCGGACAGGGTATGTTTCCTACAATGAGCAGTTCTTC
J: TRBJ2-1
size: .
D: TRBD1
V: TRBV27

CDR3: CASRPGDRGQSEKLFF
DNA: TGTGCCAGCAGGCCCGGGGACAGGGGGCAGAGTGAAAAACTGTTTTTT
J: TRBJ1-4
size: few
D: TRBD1
V: TRBV28

CDR3: CASSPQTGGGRGYTF
DNA: TGTGCCAGCAGCCCCCAGACAGGGGGAGGACGTGGCTACACCTTC
J: TRBJ1-2
size: .
D: TRBD1
V: TRBV5-6

CDR3: CAWSGSGPEKLFF
DNA: TGTGCCTGGAGTGGATCGGGGCCTGAGAAACTGTTTTTT
J: TRBJ1-4
size: many
D: .
V: TRBV30

CDR3: CAWSLGQNQPQHF
DNA: TGTGCCTGGAGTCTAGGTCAGAATCAGCCCCAGCATTTT
J: TRBJ1-5
size: .
D: .
V: TRBV30

CDR3: CASSSQGGNQPQHF
DNA: TGTGCCAGCAGCTCTCAGGGTGGCAATCAGCCCCAGCATTTT
J: TRBJ1-5
size: many
D: .
V: TRBV7-6

CDR3: CATSRDHYEQYF
DNA: TGTGCCACCAGCAGGGACCACTACGAGCAGTACTTC
J: TRBJ2-7
size: .
D: .
V: TRBV15

CDR3: CASSRGTSGSSSGELFF
DNA: TGTGCCAGCAGCCGTGGTACTAGCGGGAGTAGTTCCGGGGAGCTGTTTTTT
J: TRBJ2-2
size: .
D: TRBD2
V: TRBV7-8

CDR3: CASSQPGLGLQTQYF
DNA: TGTGCCAGCAGCCAGCCGGGACTAGGGTTACAGACCCAGTACTTC
J: TRBJ2-5
size: .
D: TRBD2
V: TRBV7-6

CDR3: CASSLYLDVNTEAFF
DNA: TGTGCCAGCAGTTTATATTTGGATGTGAACACTGAAGCTTTCTTT
J: TRBJ1-1
size: .
D: .
V: TRBV27

CDR3: CASSLSEGSWSNQPQHF
DNA: TGTGCCAGCAGTTTATCGGAAGGGAGCTGGAGCAATCAGCCCCAGCATTTT
J: TRBJ1-5
size: .
D: .
V: TRBV28